This T cell receptor beta chain was recovered during a study of T cells in Graves' hyperthyroidism and ophthalmopathy. The CDR3 sequence is 15 residues long. V dropped 2 bases and J dropped 4 bases, with 14 bases sitting between them. CDR1 and CDR2 (germline): ENHRY, SYGVKD. This clonotype was seen many times. The TCR beta CDR3 regions underwent amplification using RNA transcripts as the source. The HTBI primer set served for first-round RT-PCR of the TCR CDR3. TCRdb analysed the multiplex PCR reads with MiXCR anew, one entry per CDR3 protein. Of roughly 290,000 distinct CDR3 sequences listed, about 13% are singletons.

This receptor was taken from a middle-aged woman with Graves' hyperthyroidism. The chain couples TRBV10-3 to TRBJ1-1, with D possibly being TRBD1 (5 bases). The material sequenced was blood. In DNA form, the CDR3 reads TGTGCCATCAGTGAGGGGGGGGTCTTTCCCACTGAAGCTTTCTTT. This translates into CAISEGGVFPTEAFF.